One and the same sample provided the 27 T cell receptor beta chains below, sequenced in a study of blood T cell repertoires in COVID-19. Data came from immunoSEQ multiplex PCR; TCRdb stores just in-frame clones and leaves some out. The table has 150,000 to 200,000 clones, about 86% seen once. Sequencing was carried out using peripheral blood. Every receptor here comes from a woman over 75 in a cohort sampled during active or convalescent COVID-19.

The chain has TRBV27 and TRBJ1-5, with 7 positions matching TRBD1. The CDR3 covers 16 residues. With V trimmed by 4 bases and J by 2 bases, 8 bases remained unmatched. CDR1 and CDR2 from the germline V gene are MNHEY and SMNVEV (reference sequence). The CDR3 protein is CASSSLTGTGNQPQHF. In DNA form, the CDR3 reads TGTGCCAGCAGTTCGCTGACAGGGACGGGCAATCAGCCCCAGCATTTT.

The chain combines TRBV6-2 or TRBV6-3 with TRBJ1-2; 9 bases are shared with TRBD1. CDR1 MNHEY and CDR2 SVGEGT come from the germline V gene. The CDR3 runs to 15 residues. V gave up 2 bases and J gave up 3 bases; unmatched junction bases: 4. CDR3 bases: TGTGCCAGCAGTTACAGAGGACAGGGGTACTATGGCTACACCTTC. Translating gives CASSYRGQGYYGYTF.

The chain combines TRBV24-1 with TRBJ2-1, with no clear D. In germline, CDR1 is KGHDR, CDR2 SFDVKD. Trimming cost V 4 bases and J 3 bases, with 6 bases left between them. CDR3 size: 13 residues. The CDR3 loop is CATSDPGYNEQFF. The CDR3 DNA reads TGTGCCACCAGTGACCCCGGCTACAATGAGCAGTTCTTC.

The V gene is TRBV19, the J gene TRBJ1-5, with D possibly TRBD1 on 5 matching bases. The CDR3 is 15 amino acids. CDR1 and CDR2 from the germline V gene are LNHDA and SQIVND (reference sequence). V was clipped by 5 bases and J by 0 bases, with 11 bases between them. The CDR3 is CASSADSLSNQPQHF. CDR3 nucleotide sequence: TGTGCCAGTAGTGCCGACAGTCTTAGCAATCAGCCCCAGCATTTT.

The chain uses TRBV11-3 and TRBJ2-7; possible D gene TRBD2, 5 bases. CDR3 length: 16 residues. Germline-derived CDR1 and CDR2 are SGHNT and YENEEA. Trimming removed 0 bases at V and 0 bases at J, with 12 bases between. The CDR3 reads CASSLDEPGSSYEQYV. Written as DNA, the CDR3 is TGTGCCAGCAGCTTAGATGAGCCTGGGAGCTCCTACGAGCAGTACGTC.

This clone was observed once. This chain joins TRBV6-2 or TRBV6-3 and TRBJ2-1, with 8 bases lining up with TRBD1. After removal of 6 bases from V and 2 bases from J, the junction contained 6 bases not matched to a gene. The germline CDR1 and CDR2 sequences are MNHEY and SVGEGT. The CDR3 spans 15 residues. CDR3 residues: CASSQTGVAYNEQFF. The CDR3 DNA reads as TGTGCCAGCAGCCAGACAGGGGTGGCCTACAATGAGCAGTTCTTC.

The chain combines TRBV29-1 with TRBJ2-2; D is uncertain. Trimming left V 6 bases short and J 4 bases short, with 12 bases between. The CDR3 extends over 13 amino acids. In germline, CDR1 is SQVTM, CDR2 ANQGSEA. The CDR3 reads CSVERFSTGELFF. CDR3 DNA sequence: TGCAGCGTGGAAAGATTTAGCACCGGGGAGCTGTTTTTT.

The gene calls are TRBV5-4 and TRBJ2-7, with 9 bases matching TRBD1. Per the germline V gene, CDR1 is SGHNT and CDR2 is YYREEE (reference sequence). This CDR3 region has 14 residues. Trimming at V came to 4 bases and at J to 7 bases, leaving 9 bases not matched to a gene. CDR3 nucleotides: TGTGCCAGCAGCCCGGGACAGGGCGAATTTGAGCAGTACTTC. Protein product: CASSPGQGEFEQYF.

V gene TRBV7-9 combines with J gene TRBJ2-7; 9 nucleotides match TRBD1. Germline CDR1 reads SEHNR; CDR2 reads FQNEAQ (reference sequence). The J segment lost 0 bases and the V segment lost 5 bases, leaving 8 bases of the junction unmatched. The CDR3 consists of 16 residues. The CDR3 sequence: CASSRKLTGGSYEQYF. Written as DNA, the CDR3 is TGTGCCAGCAGCCGAAAGTTGACAGGGGGCTCCTACGAGCAGTACTTC.

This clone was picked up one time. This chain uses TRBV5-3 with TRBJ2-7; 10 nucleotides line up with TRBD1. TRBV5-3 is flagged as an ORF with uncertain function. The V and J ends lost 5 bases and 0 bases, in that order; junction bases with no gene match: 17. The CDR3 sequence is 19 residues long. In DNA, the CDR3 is TGTGCCAGAAGGTTAAGACAGGGGGCCTCCTGCTCCAGCTCCTACGAGCAGTACGTC. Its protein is CARRLRQGASCSSSYEQYV.

CDR3 amino acids: CASSHGGYGYTF. CDR3 DNA: TGTGCCAGCAGCCACGGAGGCTATGGCTACACCTTC. The J gene is TRBJ1-2, the V gene TRBV14; D gene unclear. The CDR3 runs to 12 residues. Germline V gene lookup returns CDR1 SGHDN and CDR2 FVKESK. V was trimmed by 3 bases and J by 4 bases, leaving 6 bases between them.

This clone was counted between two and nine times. The CDR3 reads CASSYGSEREGPQFF. For the CDR3, the DNA is TGTGCCAGCAGTTACGGGTCAGAGCGGGAGGGCCCGCAGTTCTTC. The chain has TRBV6-6 and TRBJ2-1; TRBD2 aligns across 10 bases. The V and J ends lost 2 bases and 12 bases, in that order; junction bases with no gene match: 10. This CDR3 comprises 15 residues. Germline V gene sequence: CDR1 MNHNY, CDR2 SVGAGI (reference sequence).

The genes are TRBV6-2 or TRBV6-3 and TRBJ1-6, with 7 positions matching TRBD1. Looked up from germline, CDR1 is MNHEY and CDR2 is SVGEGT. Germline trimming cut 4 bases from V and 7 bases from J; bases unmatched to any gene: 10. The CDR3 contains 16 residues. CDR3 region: CASSSHGTATNSPLHF. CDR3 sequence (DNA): TGTGCCAGCAGTTCCCACGGGACAGCGACCAATTCACCCCTCCACTTT.

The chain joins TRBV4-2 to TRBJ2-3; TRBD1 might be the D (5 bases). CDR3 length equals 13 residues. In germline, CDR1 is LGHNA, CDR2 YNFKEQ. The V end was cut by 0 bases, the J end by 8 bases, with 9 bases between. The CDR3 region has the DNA TGTGCCAGCAGCCAAGAAGACAGCCTTACGCAGTATTTT. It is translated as CASSQEDSLTQYF.

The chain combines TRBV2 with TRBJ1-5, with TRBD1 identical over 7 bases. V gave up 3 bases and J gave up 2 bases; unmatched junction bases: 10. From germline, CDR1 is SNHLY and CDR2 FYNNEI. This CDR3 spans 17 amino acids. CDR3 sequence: CASSDRLEGAGNQPQHF. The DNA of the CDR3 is TGTGCCAGCAGTGATCGGTTGGAGGGGGCAGGCAATCAGCCCCAGCATTTT.

The CDR3 nucleotides read TGTGCCAGCAGCGGACAGGCTGACTTTGGGGCAGTTGAGTTCTTC. Its protein is CASSGQADFGAVEFF. This rearrangement joins TRBV13 to TRBJ2-1; 7 nucleotides align to TRBD1. Germline CDR1 PRHDT, CDR2 FYEKMQ (reference sequence). V lost 5 bases to trimming and J lost 14 bases; unmatched junction nucleotides: 18. This CDR3 region has 15 residues.

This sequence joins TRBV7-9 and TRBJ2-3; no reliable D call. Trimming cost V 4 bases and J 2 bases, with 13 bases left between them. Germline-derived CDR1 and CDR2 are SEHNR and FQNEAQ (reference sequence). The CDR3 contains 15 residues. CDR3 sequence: CASSSLDGYTDTQYF. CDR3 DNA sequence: TGTGCCAGCAGCTCTTTAGACGGGTACACAGATACGCAGTATTTT.

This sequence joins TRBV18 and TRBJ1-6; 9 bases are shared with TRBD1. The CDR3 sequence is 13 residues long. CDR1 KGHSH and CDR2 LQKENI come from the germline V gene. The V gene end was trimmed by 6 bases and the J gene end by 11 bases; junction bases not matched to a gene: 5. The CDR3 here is CASSTQGATPLHF. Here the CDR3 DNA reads TGTGCCAGCTCTACACAGGGGGCGACACCCCTCCACTTT.

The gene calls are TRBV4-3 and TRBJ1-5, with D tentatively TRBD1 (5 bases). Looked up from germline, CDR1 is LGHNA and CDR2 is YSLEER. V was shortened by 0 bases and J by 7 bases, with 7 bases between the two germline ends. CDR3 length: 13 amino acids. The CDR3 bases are TGCGCCAGCAGCCAAGATGGGGGGCAGCCCCAGCATTTT. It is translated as CASSQDGGQPQHF.

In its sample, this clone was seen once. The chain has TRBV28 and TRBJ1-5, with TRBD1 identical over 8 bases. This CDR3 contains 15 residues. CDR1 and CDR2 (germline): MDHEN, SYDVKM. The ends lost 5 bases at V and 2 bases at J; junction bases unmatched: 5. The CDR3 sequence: CASSRQGQGNQPQHF. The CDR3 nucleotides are TGTGCCAGCAGTCGACAGGGGCAGGGCAATCAGCCCCAGCATTTT.

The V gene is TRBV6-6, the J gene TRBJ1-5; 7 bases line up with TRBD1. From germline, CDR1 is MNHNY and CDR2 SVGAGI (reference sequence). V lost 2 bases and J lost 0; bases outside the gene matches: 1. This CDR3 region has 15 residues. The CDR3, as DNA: TGTGCCAGCAGTTACGGACAGGATAGCAATCAGCCCCAGCATTTT. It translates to CASSYGQDSNQPQHF.

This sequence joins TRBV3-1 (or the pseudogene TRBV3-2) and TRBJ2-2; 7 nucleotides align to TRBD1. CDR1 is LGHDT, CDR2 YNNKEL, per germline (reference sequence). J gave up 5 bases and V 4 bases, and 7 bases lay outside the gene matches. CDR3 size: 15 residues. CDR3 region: CASSRRQGGTGELFF. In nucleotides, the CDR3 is TGTGCCAGCAGCCGAAGACAGGGTGGGACCGGGGAGCTGTTTTTT.

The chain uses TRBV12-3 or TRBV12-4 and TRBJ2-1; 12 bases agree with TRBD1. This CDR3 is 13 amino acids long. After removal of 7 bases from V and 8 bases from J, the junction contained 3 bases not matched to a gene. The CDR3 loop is CASTGQGAYEQFF. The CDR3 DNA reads TGTGCCAGCACGGGACAGGGGGCATATGAGCAGTTCTTC.

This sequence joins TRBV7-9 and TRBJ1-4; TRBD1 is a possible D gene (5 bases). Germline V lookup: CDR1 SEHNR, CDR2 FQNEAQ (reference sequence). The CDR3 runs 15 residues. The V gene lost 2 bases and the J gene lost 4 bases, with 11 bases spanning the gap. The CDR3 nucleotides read TGTGCCAGCAGCTTAAATTCAGGGTTTAATGAAAAACTGTTTTTT. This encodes CASSLNSGFNEKLFF.

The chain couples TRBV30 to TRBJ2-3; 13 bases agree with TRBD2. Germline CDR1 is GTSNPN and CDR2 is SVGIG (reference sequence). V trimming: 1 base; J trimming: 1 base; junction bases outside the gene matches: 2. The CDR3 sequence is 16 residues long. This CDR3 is CAWSGTSGGGTDTQYF. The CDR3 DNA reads TGTGCCTGGAGTGGTACTAGCGGGGGGGGCACAGATACGCAGTATTTT.

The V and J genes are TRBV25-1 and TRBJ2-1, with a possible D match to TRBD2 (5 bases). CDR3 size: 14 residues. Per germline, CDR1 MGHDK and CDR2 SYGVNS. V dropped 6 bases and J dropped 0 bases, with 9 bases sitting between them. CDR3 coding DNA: TGTGCCAGCAGCGAGGGTGTCTCCTACAATGAGCAGTTCTTC. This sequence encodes CASSEGVSYNEQFF.

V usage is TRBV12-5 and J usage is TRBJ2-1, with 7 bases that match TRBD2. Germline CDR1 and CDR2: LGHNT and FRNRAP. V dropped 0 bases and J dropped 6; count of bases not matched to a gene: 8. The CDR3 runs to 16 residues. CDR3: CASGLVRGSLRNEQFF. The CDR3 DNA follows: TGTGCTAGTGGTTTGGTACGCGGGAGTTTGCGCAATGAGCAGTTCTTC.